The 23 T cell receptor beta chains reported below all come from one sample, sequenced in a study of identical twins. Each CDR3 protein is one row after TCRdb ran MiXCR on the 5' RACE reads. The sample comprises some 460,000 distinct CDR3 sequences, 14% of which are singletons, and approximately 0.52% rests with the top ten. This sample was also put to use in a study of yellow fever vaccine responses in identical twins.

Material: CD4+ T cells sorted from blood. The receptors come from a woman aged 18-35 years in good health.

V is TRBV7-9 and J is TRBJ2-7, with 8 bases matching TRBD1. Germline CDR1 reads SEHNR; CDR2 reads FQNEAQ (reference sequence). V trimming: 7 bases; J trimming: 6 bases; junction bases outside the gene matches: 11. The CDR3 is 14 amino acids. CDR3 in amino acids: CASIPRTGTGEQYF. CDR3 nucleotide sequence: TGTGCCAGCATTCCGAGGACAGGGACTGGCGAGCAGTACTTC.

In this sample, this clonotype turned up a few times. The genes are TRBV7-2 and TRBJ2-5; 8 nucleotides agree with TRBD1. This CDR3 has 14 residues. The V gene end was trimmed by 5 bases and the J gene end by 2 bases; junction bases not matched to a gene: 4. Germline CDR1 reads SGHTA; CDR2 reads FQGNSA. The CDR3 coding sequence is TGTGCCAGCAGCAAGGACAGGGCTCAAGAGACCCAGTACTTC. Its protein product is CASSKDRAQETQYF.

This clonotype has at least ten counts. The junction and the germline gene differ at one end; a read error may be behind it. The chain couples TRBV7-9 to TRBJ2-7, with 10 bases lining up with TRBD2. This CDR3 region has 14 residues. Germline V gene lookup returns CDR1 SEHNR and CDR2 FQNEAQ (reference sequence). CDR3 amino acids: CASSLAGEGGEQYF. The CDR3 DNA sequence: TGTGCCAGCAGCCTAGCGGGAGAAGGAGGGGAGCAGTACTTC.

This clonotype appeared a few times. This rearrangement joins TRBV3-1 to TRBJ1-1; 12 bases fit TRBD1. The V and J ends lost 4 bases and 4 bases, in that order; junction bases with no gene match: 7. This CDR3 region has 16 residues. The germline CDR1 and CDR2 sequences are LGHDT and YNNKEL (reference sequence). The CDR3 spells CASSLTGQGAITEAFF. DNA for the CDR3: TGTGCCAGCAGCCTCACGGGACAGGGGGCGATCACTGAAGCTTTCTTT.

The gene calls are TRBV20-1 and TRBJ1-1; D call uncertain. V lost 3 bases, J lost 1 base, and 9 bases lay in between. Germline V lookup: CDR1 DFQATT, CDR2 SNEGSKA (reference sequence). This CDR3 comprises 13 residues. CDR3 loop: CSASPTANTEAFF. The CDR3 nucleotides are TGCAGTGCTAGCCCCACAGCGAACACTGAAGCTTTCTTT.

The V call is TRBV12-3 or TRBV12-4, the J call TRBJ2-3; D call uncertain. The CDR3 covers 14 residues. The ends were cut back, 2 bases at V and 4 bases at J, with 10 bases in the middle. The CDR3 nucleotides are TGTGCCAGCAGTTTAATGGCGACGGCAGATACGCAGTATTTT. Amino acid sequence: CASSLMATADTQYF.

This clonotype was found a few times. This chain joins TRBV12-3 or TRBV12-4 and TRBJ1-5; the D gene is possibly TRBD1 (6 bases). This CDR3 has 16 amino acids. V was pared by 3 bases and J by 5 bases, with 17 bases between. CDR3 residues: CASSLGASREDQPQHF. CDR3 sequence (DNA): TGTGCCAGCAGTTTGGGGGCATCCAGGGAGGATCAGCCCCAGCATTTT.

The rearrangement uses TRBV9 and TRBJ2-2; 7 nucleotides line up with TRBD2. CDR1 and CDR2 from the germline V gene are SGDLS and YYNGEE. The CDR3 sequence is 16 residues long. Trimming cost V 2 bases and J 0 bases; bases outside gene matches: 4. This CDR3 is CASSVWGGTNTGELFF. The CDR3 nucleotides are TGTGCCAGCAGCGTTTGGGGGGGGACGAACACCGGGGAGCTGTTTTTT.

V gene TRBV20-1 combines with J gene TRBJ2-1, with D perhaps matching TRBD2 (6 bases). The germline V and J ends were trimmed by 5 bases and 6 bases, with 20 bases remaining between them. This CDR3 region has 15 residues. Germline-derived CDR1 and CDR2 are DFQATT and SNEGSKA (reference sequence). The CDR3 sequence: CSAARVSAGGNEQFF. CDR3 DNA sequence: TGCAGTGCTGCCCGCGTTAGTGCCGGGGGCAATGAGCAGTTCTTC.

The chain is built from TRBV7-2 and TRBJ2-3; 8 nucleotides match TRBD2. CDR3 length: 17 amino acids. CDR1 is SGHTA and CDR2 is FQGNSA in the germline V gene. The trim removed 5 bases at V and 0 bases at J, leaving 10 bases unmatched. CDR3 DNA: TGTGCCAGCAGCCTAGTTGGAGCGGGGGCTAGCACAGATACGCAGTATTTT. As protein: CASSLVGAGASTDTQYF.

This clonotype has only a few counts. The rearrangement joins TRBV20-1 to TRBJ2-3; 7 nucleotides align to TRBD2. The CDR3 is made up of 16 amino acids. The ends lost 0 bases at V and 2 bases at J; junction bases unmatched: 8. Germline values: CDR1 DFQATT, CDR2 SNEGSKA (reference sequence). The CDR3, as DNA: TGCAGTGCTAGAGATTTCGGGGGAGGGGACACAGATACGCAGTATTTT. This sequence encodes CSARDFGGGDTDTQYF.

This clonotype was seen more than once but under ten times. The gene calls are TRBV2 and TRBJ1-5; D is possibly TRBD1 (6 bases). The V gene's germline CDR1 is SNHLY and CDR2 FYNNEI. The CDR3 sequence is 19 residues long. V lost 6 bases and J 0 bases, leaving 24 bases between the germline ends. The DNA of the CDR3 is TGTGCCAGCAGCTTTTCGGCGGGGCAGGGGTTGGGTAGCAATCAGCCCCAGCATTTT. Protein: CASSFSAGQGLGSNQPQHF.

This clonotype was seen just once. The chain uses TRBV28 and TRBJ2-1; 8 positions match TRBD1. The CDR3 is 12 amino acids. In germline, CDR1 is MDHEN, CDR2 SYDVKM. Trimming removed 2 bases from V and 15 bases from J; junction bases left unmatched: 6. The CDR3 DNA sequence: TGTGCCAGCAGTTTAGGGGCAGGGGGCCTGTTCTTC. Its protein product is CASSLGAGGLFF.

In its sample, this clonotype was seen a few times. This chain uses TRBV10-3 with TRBJ1-6, with D possibly being TRBD1 (6 bases). The CDR3 sequence is 14 residues long. V dropped 3 bases and J dropped 7 bases, with 10 bases sitting between them. Germline-derived CDR1 and CDR2 are ENHRY and SYGVKD. Here the CDR3 reads CAISEAGVNSPLHF. DNA of the CDR3: TGTGCCATCAGTGAAGCAGGGGTGAATTCACCCCTCCACTTT.

This clonotype has a handful of counts. This chain links TRBV20-1 with TRBJ2-5; D unresolved. Germline assignment: CDR1 DFQATT and CDR2 SNEGSKA (reference sequence). The CDR3 extends over 14 amino acids. The V end lost 0 bases, the J end lost 3 bases, and 11 bases lay between the germline ends. Written as DNA, the CDR3 is TGCAGTGCTAGAGACCCAGTGTTGGAAGAGACCCAGTACTTC. Its protein product is CSARDPVLEETQYF.

This clonotype has only a few counts. The rearrangement links TRBV5-1 to TRBJ2-5; tentative D call: TRBD1 (6 bases). V was trimmed by 2 bases and J by 4 bases, leaving 9 bases between them. The CDR3 covers 13 residues. The V gene's germline CDR1 is SGHRS and CDR2 YFSETQ. Here the CDR3 reads CASSLQGPETQYF. The CDR3 DNA follows: TGCGCCAGCAGCTTACAGGGCCCAGAGACCCAGTACTTC.

The chain recombines TRBV3-1 with TRBJ1-2; possibly TRBD1 for D (5 bases). The CDR3 is made up of 15 amino acids. In germline, CDR1 is LGHDT, CDR2 YNNKEL (reference sequence). Trimming shortened V by 5 bases and J by 4 bases, and 17 bases separated the two germline ends. CDR3 region: CASSSGTAFGYGYTF. In DNA form, the CDR3 reads TGTGCCAGCAGCTCCGGGACCGCCTTCGGCTATGGCTACACCTTC.

This clonotype was seen a few times. This chain links TRBV6-1 with TRBJ2-7, with 8 bases that match TRBD1. There are 12 residues in the CDR3. Germline V gene lookup returns CDR1 MNHNS and CDR2 SASEGT. V was clipped by 7 bases and J by 5 bases; unmatched bases: 4. The CDR3 loop is CASTDRVHEQYF. CDR3 sequence (DNA): TGTGCCAGCACGGACAGGGTCCACGAGCAGTACTTC.

This clonotype was counted a few times. This chain links TRBV28 with TRBJ2-7, with D possibly matching TRBD1 (5 bases). Trimming stripped 5 bases from V and 5 bases from J, with 13 bases between. Germline CDR1 reads MDHEN; CDR2 reads SYDVKM. CDR3 length: 13 amino acids. The CDR3 DNA is TGTGCCAGCAGTAACCAGGGTAAAGACGAGCAGTACTTC. Protein: CASSNQGKDEQYF.

This clonotype was observed a handful of times. The rearrangement joins TRBV18 to TRBJ2-2; a possible D gene is TRBD1 (6 bases). Trimming took off 3 bases at V and 1 base at J, with 9 bases between the two ends. The germline CDR1 and CDR2 sequences are KGHSH and LQKENI. This CDR3 contains 15 residues. This CDR3 reads CASSPGQMNTGELFF. The CDR3 nucleotides read TGTGCCAGCTCACCGGGACAAATGAACACCGGGGAGCTGTTTTTT. Supplemented by reference TRBV18 and TRBJ2-2, the full variable domain reads NAGVMQNPRHLVRRRGQEARLRCSPMKGHSHVYWYRQLPEEGLKFMVYLQKENIIDESGMPKERFSAEFPKEGPSILRIQQVVRGDSAAYFCASSPGQMNTGELFFGEGSRLTVL.

This chain links TRBV6-5 with TRBJ2-7; 7 nucleotides line up with TRBD2. The CDR3 loop spans 14 amino acids. Germline CDR1 reads MNHEY; CDR2 reads SVGAGI. Trimming at V came to 2 bases and at J to 5 bases, leaving 6 bases not matched to a gene. The CDR3 protein is CASSYEGRADEQYF. As DNA, the CDR3 is TGTGCCAGCAGTTACGAAGGGAGGGCCGACGAGCAGTACTTC.

This clonotype was detected a few times. The gene calls are TRBV20-1 and TRBJ2-3; D remains ambiguous. The germline gives CDR1 DFQATT, CDR2 SNEGSKA (reference sequence). V lost 7 bases, J lost 3 bases, and 11 bases lay in between. The CDR3 runs 12 residues. This chain's CDR3 is CSGFLSTDTQYF. As DNA, the CDR3 is TGCAGTGGCTTTTTAAGTACAGATACGCAGTATTTT.

This clonotype was found a few times. V and J are TRBV7-9 and TRBJ2-3, with a weak D call TRBD2 (5 bases). The V gene's germline CDR1 is SEHNR and CDR2 FQNEAQ (reference sequence). This CDR3 region has 15 residues. The V and J ends lost 1 base and 2 bases respectively, with 10 bases between them. For the CDR3, the DNA is TGTGCCAGCAGCTTAGGCCGGGGATTCACAGATACGCAGTATTTT. Translating gives CASSLGRGFTDTQYF.